The 23 T cell receptor beta chains below come from one sample, sequenced in a study of cytomegalovirus exposure and HLA in healthy donors (dated by TCRdb to the late 2010s). Library generation was performed with the immunoSEQ multiplex PCR assay. A mixture of 60 forward primers for TCR Vbeta segments and 13 reverse primers for TCR Jbeta segments was used in the multiplex PCR. TCRdb provides this immuneACCESS table in a form limited to in-frame rearrangements. Some clones are lacking; in checked studies, under half of them reflect an unresolved V gene, and why the rest are absent is not known. The sample table records fewer than 80,000 clones; less than 80% of these occur just once. Approximately 7% of the sample is taken by the ten largest. The sequencing sample was made of PBMCs. These TCRs come from a woman in her forties or fifties in good health and CMV-seropositive.

The chain recombines TRBV7-9 with TRBJ1-2; TRBD1 agrees at 11 bases. The CDR3 is made up of 15 amino acids. CDR1 SEHNR and CDR2 FQNEAQ come from the germline V gene (reference sequence). V trimming: 4 bases; J trimming: 3 bases; junction bases outside the gene matches: 4. This CDR3 reads CASSYRDRGDYGYTF. The CDR3 nucleotides read TGTGCCAGCAGCTACCGGGACAGGGGGGACTATGGCTACACCTTC. The full variable domain, completed using reference TRBV7-9 and TRBJ1-2, is DTGVSQNPRHKITKRGQNVTFRCDPISEHNRLYWYRQTLGQGPEFLTYFQNEAQLEKSRLLSDRFSAERPKGSFSTLEIQRTEQGDSAMYLCASSYRDRGDYGYTFGSGTRLTVV.

CDR3 in DNA: TGTGCCAGTAGTACTTTCAGGGGATCTGAGCAGTACGTC. The encoded protein is CASSTFRGSEQYV. The chain carries TRBV19 and TRBJ2-7; maybe TRBD1 (6 bases). The CDR3 has 13 amino acids. Trimming shortened V by 4 bases and J by 7 bases, and 14 bases separated the two germline ends. CDR1 LNHDA and CDR2 SQIVND come from the germline V gene (reference sequence).

The V gene is TRBV19, the J gene TRBJ1-1; D ambiguous. V lost 10 bases to trimming and J lost 1 base, with 13 bases between them. The V gene's germline CDR1 is LNHDA and CDR2 SQIVND (reference sequence). CDR3 length equals 13 residues. The CDR3 DNA reads TGTGCCACCGCGCGGGCAGGGAACACTGAAGCTTTCTTT. Translated, it gives CATARAGNTEAFF.

This clone was detected a few times. This chain uses TRBV4-1 with TRBJ1-2; TRBD1 matches at 8 bases. V dropped 0 bases and J dropped 3; count of bases not matched to a gene: 15. CDR1 is MGHRA, CDR2 YSYEKL, per germline. The CDR3 contains 19 residues. The CDR3 DNA sequence: TGCGCCAGCAGCCAAGAAGGCGAGGGGGCAGGGGGCCGGTACTATGGCTACACCTTC. Protein sequence: CASSQEGEGAGGRYYGYTF.

V and J are TRBV5-1 and TRBJ1-1, with TRBD1 identical over 12 bases. The CDR3 loop spans 21 amino acids. The germline V gene has CDR1 SGHRS and CDR2 YFSETQ. The V segment lost 0 bases and the J segment 1 base; nucleotides outside the gene matches: 16. CDR3 region: CASSLDRIITGQGAKNTEAFF. CDR3 DNA sequence: TGCGCCAGCAGCTTGGATCGGATCATTACGGGACAGGGGGCGAAGAACACTGAAGCTTTCTTT.

The gene calls are TRBV11-2 and TRBJ2-1; maybe TRBD1 (5 bases). There are 14 residues in the CDR3. From germline, CDR1 is SGHAT and CDR2 FQNNGV. Trimming stripped 3 bases from V and 3 bases from J, with 9 bases between. CDR3 amino acids: CASSFAGFYNEQFF. CDR3 bases: TGTGCCAGCAGCTTTGCAGGGTTCTACAATGAGCAGTTCTTC.

This chain links TRBV15 with TRBJ1-6; D remains ambiguous. The CDR3 totals 13 residues. V gave up 1 base and J gave up 5 bases, with 3 bases separating them. Germline V gene sequence: CDR1 LNHNV, CDR2 YYDKDF (reference sequence). In nucleotides, the CDR3 is TGTGCCACCAGCAGAGCCAATAATTCACCCCTCCACTTT. It yields the protein CATSRANNSPLHF. The entire variable domain, with the rest obtained from reference TRBV15 and TRBJ1-6, is as follows: DAMVIQNPRYQVTQFGKPVTLSCSQTLNHNVMYWYQQKSSQAPKLLFHYYDKDFNNEADTPDNFQSRRPNTSFCFLDIRSPGLGDTAMYLCATSRANNSPLHFGNGTRLTVT.

The genes are TRBV6-5 and TRBJ1-1; D is uncertain. The CDR3 totals 12 residues. Germline CDR1 is MNHEY and CDR2 is SVGAGI. The ends were cut back, 8 bases at V and 5 bases at J, with 12 bases in the middle. CDR3 nucleotides: TGTGCCAGCCAACCGTCCGGGACTGAAGCTTTCTTT. Its protein is CASQPSGTEAFF.

To note about this clone: Other DNA sequences within the sample encode an identical CDR3. The chain has TRBV11-2 and TRBJ1-3; no firm D call. V lost 4 bases and J lost 7, with 11 bases in between. Looked up from germline, CDR1 is SGHAT and CDR2 is FQNNGV. The CDR3 loop spans 13 amino acids. CDR3 protein: CASSSRGRNTIYF. The CDR3 region has the DNA TGTGCCAGCAGCTCGAGAGGGAGGAACACCATATATTTT.

V is TRBV7-3 and J is TRBJ2-5, with 8 bases that match TRBD2. This CDR3 is 15 amino acids long. V shed 5 bases, J shed 5 bases, and the junction held 10 bases outside the gene matches. The germline V gene has CDR1 SGHTA and CDR2 FQGTGA. The chain's CDR3 is CASSPSHGGAETQYF. CDR3 DNA sequence: TGTGCCAGCAGCCCTTCACACGGGGGGGCCGAGACCCAGTACTTC. The whole variable domain, remainder taken from reference TRBV7-3 and TRBJ2-5, is GAGVSQTPSNKVTEKGKYVELRCDPISGHTALYWYRQSLGQGPEFLIYFQGTGAADDSGLPNDRFFAVRPEGSVSTLKIQRTERGDSAVYLCASSPSHGGAETQYFGPGTRLLVL.

This clone has more than one count but fewer than ten. V is TRBV2 and J is TRBJ2-7, with D possibly being TRBD1 (6 bases). Germline CDR1 is SNHLY and CDR2 is FYNNEI. This CDR3 region has 12 residues. V was cut by 6 bases and J by 7 bases, with 13 bases left in between. The CDR3 loop is CASREQGLEQYV. The CDR3, as DNA: TGTGCCAGCAGGGAACAGGGTTTGGAGCAGTACGTC.

V is TRBV6-5 and J is TRBJ1-5; D may be TRBD1 (6 bases). Germline-derived CDR1 and CDR2 are MNHEY and SVGAGI. This CDR3 comprises 15 residues. Trimming shortened V by 2 bases and J by 4 bases, and 12 bases separated the two germline ends. CDR3 amino acids: CASSYGSGENQPQHF. For the CDR3, the DNA is TGTGCCAGCAGTTACGGCTCAGGGGAGAATCAGCCCCAGCATTTT.

The gene calls are TRBV5-6 and TRBJ2-5, with 7 bases fitting TRBD2. This CDR3 has 16 amino acids. V gave up 2 bases and J gave up 0 bases; unmatched junction bases: 7. CDR1 is SGHDT and CDR2 is YYEEEE in the germline V gene. The CDR3 here is CASSLETGGYQETQYF. The CDR3, as DNA: TGTGCCAGCAGCTTAGAAACGGGGGGATACCAAGAGACCCAGTACTTC.

This chain joins TRBV30 and TRBJ1-2, with D perhaps matching TRBD1 (6 bases). From germline, CDR1 is GTSNPN and CDR2 SVGIG (reference sequence). CDR3 length equals 13 residues. Trimming removed 0 bases at V and 7 bases at J, with 12 bases between. The CDR3 region has the DNA TGTGCCTGGAGTGTAAGGGGAGGGGGTGGCTACACCTTC. Protein: CAWSVRGGGGYTF.

The chain recombines TRBV19 with TRBJ1-5; D might be TRBD1 (6 bases). The V gene lost 3 bases and the J gene lost 2 bases, with 17 bases spanning the gap. CDR3 length: 17 residues. In germline, CDR1 is LNHDA, CDR2 SQIVND (reference sequence). In nucleotides, the CDR3 is TGTGCCAGTAGTATCTATGGGGCAGGGGAAGGCAATCAGCCCCAGCATTTT. Residues: CASSIYGAGEGNQPQHF.

The chain combines TRBV19 with TRBJ1-2; 8 bases are shared with TRBD1. The CDR3 length is 16 residues. V dropped 5 bases and J dropped 4; count of bases not matched to a gene: 12. Germline V gene sequence: CDR1 LNHDA, CDR2 SQIVND (reference sequence). This CDR3 is CASSDDAGTGVYGYTF. CDR3 nucleotides: TGTGCCAGTAGTGACGACGCCGGGACAGGAGTCTATGGCTACACCTTC.

J is TRBJ1-2 and V is TRBV7-2; D is possibly TRBD1 (5 bases). Germline V gives CDR1 SGHTA, CDR2 FQGNSA. This CDR3 is built from 16 residues. V was shortened by 7 bases and J by 2 bases, with 20 bases between the two germline ends. CDR3 loop: CASIPYTWQGNYGYTF. The CDR3, as DNA: TGTGCCAGCATCCCGTATACGTGGCAGGGCAACTATGGCTACACCTTC.

Regarding this clone: The junction shows a germline mismatch at one end, possibly a read error. The chain is built from TRBV27 and TRBJ2-1; D is undetermined. Germline values: CDR1 MNHEY, CDR2 SMNVEV (reference sequence). The CDR3 runs to 14 residues. Here the CDR3 reads CVSCAHSSYNEQFF. The CDR3 DNA follows: TGTGTCAGCTGTGCTCATAGCTCCTACAATGAGCAGTTCTTC.

The chain employs TRBV5-1 and TRBJ1-2; possibly TRBD1 for D (5 bases). The CDR3 is 15 amino acids. Germline CDR1 SGHRS, CDR2 YFSETQ. Trimming shortened V by 0 bases and J by 6 bases, and 15 bases separated the two germline ends. CDR3 residues: CASSLVAGDGDGYTF. DNA for the CDR3: TGCGCCAGCAGCTTGGTGGCGGGGGATGGGGATGGCTACACCTTC. The complete variable domain, with remaining parts taken from reference TRBV5-1 and TRBJ1-2, reads KAGVTQTPRYLIKTRGQQVTLSCSPISGHRSVSWYQQTPGQGLQFLFEYFSETQRNKGNFPGRFSGRQFSNSRSEMNVSTLELGDSALYLCASSLVAGDGDGYTFGSGTRLTVV.

The genes are TRBV7-2 and TRBJ1-5; D is unresolved. The V end lost 1 base, the J end lost 4 bases, and 17 bases lay between the germline ends. Germline V gives CDR1 SGHTA, CDR2 FQGNSA. The CDR3 is 17 amino acids. The CDR3 DNA reads as TGTGCCAGCAGCTTAGGACGACATGGTCGTGATAATCAGCCCCAGCATTTT. This gives the protein CASSLGRHGRDNQPQHF.

The rearrangement uses TRBV9 and TRBJ2-1; no clear D. Germline V gene sequence: CDR1 SGDLS, CDR2 YYNGEE. CDR3 length: 13 amino acids. V was pared by 0 bases and J by 6 bases, with 7 bases between. This CDR3 reads CASSVGTGNEQFF. The CDR3 nucleotides read TGTGCCAGCAGCGTAGGTACCGGCAATGAGCAGTTCTTC. The full variable domain, its missing parts supplied by reference TRBV9 and TRBJ2-1, is DSGVTQTPKHLITATGQRVTLRCSPRSGDLSVYWYQQSLDQGLQFLIQYYNGEERAKGNILERFSAQQFPDLHSELNLSSLELGDSALYFCASSVGTGNEQFFGPGTRLTVL.

The chain employs TRBV7-7 and TRBJ2-3, with a possible D match to TRBD2 (6 bases). The CDR3 runs to 14 residues. V lost 4 bases, J lost 4 bases, and 12 bases lay in between. Germline assignment: CDR1 SSHAT and CDR2 FNYEAQ (reference sequence). In DNA, the CDR3 is TGTGCCAGCAGCTCGACTGCGGGGCCAGATACGCAGTATTTT. It yields the protein CASSSTAGPDTQYF.

The chain joins TRBV27 to TRBJ2-3; TRBD1 agrees at 7 bases. Germline V gene sequence: CDR1 MNHEY, CDR2 SMNVEV (reference sequence). There are 16 residues in the CDR3. V trimming: 1 base; J trimming: 3 bases; junction bases outside the gene matches: 7. The CDR3 nucleotides are TGTGCCAGCAGTTTATTGAGGGGGCCCCCGACAGATACGCAGTATTTT. Amino acids: CASSLLRGPPTDTQYF.